The clone carrying this TCR beta chain was counted ten times or more. This entry is derived from a study of early T cells in non-severe SARS-CoV-2 infection. In the study overall: Bulk RNA from unsorted whole blood was sequenced; chains were unpaired.

The CDR3 runs to 14 residues. V lost 5 bases and J lost 8, with 16 bases in between. Germline CDR1 and CDR2: MNHEY and SMNVEV (reference sequence). TCRdb used MiXCR to reprocess the 5' RACE reads, holding one entry per CDR3 protein. The data hold approximately 80,000 distinct CDR3 sequences, with less than 15% observed a single time. This receptor was identified in an adult who was a healthcare worker with PCR-confirmed SARS-CoV-2 infection or an uninfected control (not recorded which). The J gene is TRBJ2-1, the V gene TRBV27, with no clear D. Sample: whole blood. The CDR3 nucleotides are TGTGCCAGCAGTCCCAATCGAAACGGGTATGAGCAGTTCTTC. Amino acid sequence: CASSPNRNGYEQFF.